This T cell receptor beta chain appears in the sequencing data of a study of blood T cell repertoires in COVID-19 (dated by TCRdb to 2018 to 2021). Background on the whole study: The collaborator samples originated in the United States, Italy and Spain and spanned the acute and convalescent phases of COVID-19. The material from the prospective study consisted of cDNA or gDNA derived from T cells, B-cell-depleted T cells, or PBMCs. HLA class I and class II types, where available, came from metadata supplied by the sample provider rather than from assay-based typing. The repertoires were released in a freely available public database meant as a resource for research on the immune response to SARS-CoV-2. The dataset comprised deeply sampled blood TCRbeta repertoires from subjects exposed to, actively infected with, or recovered from COVID-19. Samples came from the ongoing ImmuneRACE study (first 160 participants) plus 1,254 subjects from 6 global collaborators. Sample metadata almost always included a de-identified subject ID, COVID-19 status, age in years and sex.

Comments on this clone: No antigen is known for it. Base qualities are not recorded, but no much larger clone differs from it by a single base.

V sheds 3 bases and J sheds 8 bases, leaving 14 bases between their ends. The germline V gene supplies CDR1 SGHDT and CDR2 YYEEEE. The CDR3, cysteine through phenylalanine, is 14 amino acids long. Of all the DNA, just the CDR3 is kept, 42 bases in frame from base 1. The study at large found these results: The quantity of clinical and demographic metadata differed by source and by participant and was supplied without curation.

TCRbeta CDR3 regions were amplified from genomic DNA by means of the immunoSEQ Assay, a bias-controlled multiplex PCR. The original pipeline was this. The number of nucleated cells in each sample was estimated by amplification of reference gene primers within the assay. To quantify the absolute abundance of each unique TCRbeta CDR3 rearrangement, sequence reads were collapsed and filtered. For each sample, productive Simpson clonality was calculated by taking the square root of Simpson's diversity index across productive rearrangements. The clones in this table, taken by TCRdb from immuneACCESS, are in-frame only. Not every clone is retained; where verified, under half of the shortfall comes from an unresolved V gene, and the cause of the rest is unknown. For V, J and clone size, that table is used; D and trimming come from the DNA. The sample yields under 300,000 clones; roughly 80% were counted once. Together, the top ten hold over 8.5% of the sample.

Another Seattle source contributed samples from volunteer blood donors who had recovered from COVID-19. Whole blood was collected in K2EDTA tubes by collaborating institutions according to the institutions' own protocols. For TCRbeta analysis, collaborator samples were shipped as frozen whole blood, as isolated PBMCs, or as DNA extracted from either sample type. This sequence originates from a woman between 45 and 65 years old who had recovered from COVID-19. The chain uses TRBV5-6 and TRBJ1-4, with no reliable assignment of the D segment. Sequencing was performed on peripheral blood. This receptor has the CDR3 CASSSIARGEKLFF. The bases read TGTGCCAGCAGCTCGATAGCCCGGGGAGAAAAACTGTTTTTT.